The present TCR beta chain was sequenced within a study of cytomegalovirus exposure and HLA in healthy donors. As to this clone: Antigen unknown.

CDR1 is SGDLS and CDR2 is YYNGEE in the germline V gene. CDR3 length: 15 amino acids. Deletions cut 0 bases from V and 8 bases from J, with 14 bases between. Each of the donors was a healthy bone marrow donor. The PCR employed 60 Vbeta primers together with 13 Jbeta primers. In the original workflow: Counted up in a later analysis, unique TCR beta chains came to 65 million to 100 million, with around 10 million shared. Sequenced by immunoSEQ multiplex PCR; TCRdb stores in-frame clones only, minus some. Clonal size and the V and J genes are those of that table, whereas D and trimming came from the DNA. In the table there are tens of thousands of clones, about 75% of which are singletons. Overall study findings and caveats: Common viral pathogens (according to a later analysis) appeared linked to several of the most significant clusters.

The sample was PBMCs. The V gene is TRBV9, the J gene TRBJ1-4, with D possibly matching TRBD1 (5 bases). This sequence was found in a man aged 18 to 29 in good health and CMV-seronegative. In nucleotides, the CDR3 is TGTGCCAGCAGCGTAGGAGGTCAGGGCCACGAAAAACTGTTTTTT. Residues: CASSVGGQGHEKLFF.